The 9 T cell receptor beta chains reported below all come from one sample, sequenced in a study of T cell responses to AZD1222 COVID-19 vaccine. TCRdb keeps only in-frame clones here, not all; method: immunoSEQ multiplex PCR. In the table there are around 120,000 clones, roughly 87% of which are singletons. The sample in question was peripheral blood, obtained on day 0 of AZD1222 vaccination. These receptors were obtained from an adult in good health.

The J gene is TRBJ2-5, the V gene TRBV5-5, with unresolved D. This CDR3 spans 15 amino acids. Germline CDR1 is SGHKS and CDR2 is YYEKEE (reference sequence). The V and J ends lost 3 bases and 1 base respectively, with 13 bases between them. CDR3 amino acids: CASSWPGRSQETQYF. Here the CDR3 DNA reads TGTGCCAGCAGCTGGCCCGGACGGTCCCAAGAGACCCAGTACTTC. The entire variable domain, with the rest obtained from reference TRBV5-5 and TRBJ2-5, is as follows: DAGVTQSPTHLIKTRGQQVTLRCSPISGHKSVSWYQQVLGQGPQFIFQYYEKEERGRGNFPDRFSARQFPNYSSELNVNALLLGDSALYLCASSWPGRSQETQYFGPGTRLLVL.

The genes are TRBV4-1 and TRBJ2-3; tentative D call: TRBD2 (6 bases). The CDR3 has 20 residues. V gave up 2 bases and J gave up 2 bases, with 26 bases separating them. Germline V lookup: CDR1 MGHRA, CDR2 YSYEKL. The CDR3 nucleotides read TGCGCCAGCAGCCAAAAACGCCTCCGGGACGGTGCGGGGAACACAGATACGCAGTATTTT. Translating it yields CASSQKRLRDGAGNTDTQYF.

This chain joins TRBV19 and TRBJ1-5; TRBD1 agrees at 8 bases. Germline CDR1 is LNHDA and CDR2 is SQIVND (reference sequence). J lost 5 bases, V lost 5 bases, and 2 bases had no gene match. This CDR3 is built from 13 residues. CDR3 protein: CASSLQGDQPQHF. Here the CDR3 DNA reads TGTGCCAGTAGTTTACAGGGGGATCAGCCCCAGCATTTT.

This chain connects TRBV7-8 to TRBJ2-4, with 7 bases identical to TRBD1. V dropped 7 bases and J dropped 3; count of bases not matched to a gene: 6. This CDR3 is 14 amino acids long. The V gene's germline CDR1 is SGHVS and CDR2 FQNEAQ. CDR3 DNA: TGTGCCAGCACCCCTCGACAGGGCAAAAACATTCAGTACTTC. It is translated as CASTPRQGKNIQYF.

This clone was seen a single time. This chain uses TRBV2 with TRBJ1-1; no definite D call. CDR1 is SNHLY, CDR2 FYNNEI, per germline. This CDR3 region has 11 residues. Trimming cost V 3 bases and J 2 bases, with 1 base left between them. DNA of the CDR3: TGTGCCAGCAGTGATAACACTGAAGCTTTCTTT. Translating gives CASSDNTEAFF.

DNA for the CDR3: TGTGCTAGTGGTAACAACATGCGAATCTATAATTCACCCCTCCACTTT. This encodes CASGNNMRIYNSPLHF. This chain joins TRBV12-5 and TRBJ1-6; D is unclear. V was trimmed by 5 bases and J by 3 bases, leaving 14 bases between them. Germline CDR1 and CDR2: LGHNT and FRNRAP. The CDR3 spans 16 residues.

This clone showed up just a few times. The rearrangement links TRBV3-1 (or the pseudogene TRBV3-2) to TRBJ2-1; a possible D gene is TRBD1 (5 bases). The germline gives CDR1 LGHDT, CDR2 YNNKEL (reference sequence). Trimming took 0 bases from V and 4 from J, leaving 16 bases between them. This CDR3 contains 17 residues. CDR3: CASSQDYRQNPYNEQFF. The DNA of the CDR3 is TGTGCCAGCAGCCAAGATTACAGGCAGAACCCTTACAATGAGCAGTTCTTC.

This clone was seen more than once but under ten times. V and J are TRBV6-5 and TRBJ1-3; no reliable D call. This CDR3 is 13 amino acids long. From germline, CDR1 is MNHEY and CDR2 SVGAGI. The V end was cut by 0 bases, the J end by 4 bases, with 4 bases between. The CDR3 nucleotides are TGTGCCAGCAGTTACTCTATGGGAAACACCATATATTTT. As protein: CASSYSMGNTIYF.

This clone was recorded a few times. V is TRBV7-8 and J is TRBJ2-7, with a weak D call TRBD1 (6 bases). Trimming left V 9 bases short and J 6 bases short, with 21 bases between. This CDR3 is built from 14 residues. Germline CDR1 is SGHVS and CDR2 is FQNEAQ. This CDR3 is CASRSRGKRPEQYF. CDR3 DNA: TGTGCCAGTAGGAGTAGGGGGAAAAGGCCCGAGCAGTACTTC.